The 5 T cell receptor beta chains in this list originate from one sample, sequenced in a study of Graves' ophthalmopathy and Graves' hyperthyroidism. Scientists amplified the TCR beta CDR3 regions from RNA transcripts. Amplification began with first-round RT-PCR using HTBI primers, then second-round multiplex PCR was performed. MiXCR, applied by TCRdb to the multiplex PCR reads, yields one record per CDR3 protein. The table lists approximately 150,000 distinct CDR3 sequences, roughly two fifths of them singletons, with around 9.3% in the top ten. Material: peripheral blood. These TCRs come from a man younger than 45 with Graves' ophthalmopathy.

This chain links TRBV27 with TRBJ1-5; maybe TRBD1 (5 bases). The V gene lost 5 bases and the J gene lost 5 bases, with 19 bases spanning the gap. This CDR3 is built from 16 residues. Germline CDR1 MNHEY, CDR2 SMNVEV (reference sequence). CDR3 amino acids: CASSPTGLPSDQPQHF. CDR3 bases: TGTGCCAGCAGTCCAACAGGCCTTCCCAGTGATCAGCCCCAGCATTTT.

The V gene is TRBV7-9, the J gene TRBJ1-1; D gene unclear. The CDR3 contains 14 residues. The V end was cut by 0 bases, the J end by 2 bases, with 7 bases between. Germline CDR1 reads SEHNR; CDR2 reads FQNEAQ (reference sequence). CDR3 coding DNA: TGTGCCAGCAGCTTAGCCGCAGTCAACACTGAAGCTTTCTTT. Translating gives CASSLAAVNTEAFF.

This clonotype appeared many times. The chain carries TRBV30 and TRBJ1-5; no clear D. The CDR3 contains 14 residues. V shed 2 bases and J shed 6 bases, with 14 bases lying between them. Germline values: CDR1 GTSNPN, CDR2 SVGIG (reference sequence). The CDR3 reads CAWSRTAGVQPQHF. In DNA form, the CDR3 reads TGTGCCTGGAGTCGCACAGCGGGAGTTCAGCCCCAGCATTTT.

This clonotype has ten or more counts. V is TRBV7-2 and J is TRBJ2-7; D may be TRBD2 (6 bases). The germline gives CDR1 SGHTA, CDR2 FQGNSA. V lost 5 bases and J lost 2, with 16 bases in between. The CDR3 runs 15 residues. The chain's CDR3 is CASSPGVGGAYEQYF. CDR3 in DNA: TGTGCCAGCAGCCCGGGAGTTGGGGGAGCCTACGAGCAGTACTTC.

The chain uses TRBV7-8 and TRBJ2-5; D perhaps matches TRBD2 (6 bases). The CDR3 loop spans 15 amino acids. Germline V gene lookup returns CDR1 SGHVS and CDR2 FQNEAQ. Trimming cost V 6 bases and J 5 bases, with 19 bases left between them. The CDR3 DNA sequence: TGTGCCAGCAGGCACGATAACCTGGGGAGGGAGACCCAGTACTTC. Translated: CASRHDNLGRETQYF.